The source of this TCR beta chain is a study of cytomegalovirus exposure and HLA in healthy donors. General study results and limits: Within a later analysis, the majority of CMV-associated TCR beta chains appeared HLA-restricted.

The PCR employed 60 Vbeta primers together with 13 Jbeta primers. Generated by immunoSEQ multiplex PCR, the TCRdb table keeps only in-frame clones and is missing some. Here the sample spans some 110,000 clones, roughly 79% being singletons. V lost 7 bases and J 1 base, leaving 13 bases between the germline ends. Germline CDR1 is MNHNY and CDR2 is SVGAGI (reference sequence). The CDR3 totals 14 residues. Details on this clone: Antigen specificity is unknown.

The clonotype comes from a man in his forties in good health and CMV-seronegative. The rearrangement joins TRBV6-6 to TRBJ2-5; a possible D gene is TRBD2 (7 bases). The source material was PBMCs. CDR3 sequence: CASNHRGGQETQYF. CDR3 coding DNA: TGTGCCAGCAACCATAGGGGGGGCCAAGAGACCCAGTACTTC.